The 13 T cell receptor beta chains presented below share a single source sample, sequenced in a study of blood T cells in healthy people across ages. Next came a second PCR, run for about 6 to 12 cycles, which used a sample-barcoded 5' primer along with a J-beta primer mix. TCRdb used MiXCR to reprocess the 5' RACE reads, holding one entry per CDR3 protein. This table holds more than 650,000 distinct CDR3 sequences, about a quarter found once. These same data were also listed under a study on T cells of mothers and their children.

Specimen: blood. These receptors were obtained from a boy aged 5 to 17 in good health.

This clonotype was picked up a small number of times. This chain connects TRBV20-1 to TRBJ2-5; 7 bases agree with TRBD1. The CDR3 is 15 amino acids. The J segment lost 2 bases and the V segment lost 6 bases, leaving 12 bases of the junction unmatched. Germline V gene data show CDR1 as DFQATT and CDR2 as SNEGSKA (reference sequence). This CDR3 reads CSAIPRGGLQETQYF. The CDR3, as DNA: TGCAGTGCCATCCCCAGAGGGGGCCTACAAGAGACCCAGTACTTC.

The chain combines TRBV4-2 with TRBJ2-5, with TRBD2 identical over 9 bases. Per the germline V gene, CDR1 is LGHNA and CDR2 is YNFKEQ. V was clipped by 2 bases and J by 5 bases; unmatched bases: 9. The CDR3 extends over 16 amino acids. The CDR3 here is CASSQIVAGAGETQYF. CDR3 DNA sequence: TGTGCCAGCAGCCAAATAGTAGCGGGGGCCGGGGAGACCCAGTACTTC.

The chain recombines TRBV6-1 with TRBJ1-5, with D tentatively TRBD1 (5 bases). The germline V gene encodes CDR1 MNHNS and CDR2 SASEGT. Trimming cost V 9 bases and J 7 bases, with 19 bases left between them. The CDR3 contains 14 residues. The CDR3 region is CASKAGGGWQPQHF. The DNA for the CDR3 is TGTGCCAGTAAGGCAGGTGGGGGATGGCAGCCCCAGCATTTT.

The V and J genes are TRBV25-1 and TRBJ1-3; D remains unclear. Trimming removed 5 bases at V and 4 bases at J, with 9 bases between. There are 13 residues in the CDR3. Per the germline V gene, CDR1 is MGHDK and CDR2 is SYGVNS. The CDR3 spells CASSPGRGNTIYF. In nucleotides, the CDR3 is TGTGCCAGCAGTCCTGGCCGGGGAAACACCATATATTTT.

This clonotype has more than one count but fewer than ten. J is TRBJ2-5 and V is TRBV15; D is unresolved. The germline V gene has CDR1 LNHNV and CDR2 YYDKDF (reference sequence). The CDR3 is made up of 14 amino acids. V lost 0 bases, J lost 9 bases, and 14 bases lay in between. As DNA, the CDR3 is TGTGCCACCAGCAGAGACCCAGAGAGGACGGCCCAGTACTTC. It yields the protein CATSRDPERTAQYF.

In its sample, this clonotype was seen a few times. The genes are TRBV5-1 and TRBJ1-1; D is undetermined. The CDR3 consists of 16 residues. CDR1 and CDR2 from the germline V gene are SGHRS and YFSETQ. Trimming left V 5 bases short and J 3 bases short, with 20 bases between. In nucleotides, the CDR3 is TGCGCCAGCAGGGGGTCGCCAGGCCGTAAGGACACTGAAGCTTTCTTT. The encoded protein is CASRGSPGRKDTEAFF.

This clonotype was counted between two and nine times. This chain links TRBV29-1 with TRBJ1-1; 8 bases line up with TRBD1. This CDR3 spans 16 amino acids. V dropped 7 bases and J dropped 0; count of bases not matched to a gene: 13. The germline CDR1 and CDR2 sequences are SQVTM and ANQGSEA. The CDR3 nucleotides read TGCAGCGGAAACCAGGGGGCTGGAAAACTGAACACTGAAGCTTTCTTT. This sequence encodes CSGNQGAGKLNTEAFF.

This clonotype was detected many times. This chain connects TRBV12-3 or TRBV12-4 to TRBJ2-7; D might be TRBD1 (6 bases). This CDR3 has 17 amino acids. Between the trimmed V and J ends, which lost 6 bases and 4 bases, there was a span of 25 bases. The CDR3 is CASSYKSGRGLIYEQYF. The CDR3 DNA reads TGTGCCAGCAGCTACAAGTCCGGCAGGGGCTTGATTTACGAGCAGTACTTC.

Written as DNA, the CDR3 is TGCAGTGCTAGGGTCGGTGGAAACACCATATATTTT. It codes for CSARVGGNTIYF. V usage is TRBV20-1 and J usage is TRBJ1-3; no firm D call. The CDR3 is 12 residues long. The germline gives CDR1 DFQATT, CDR2 SNEGSKA (reference sequence). Trimming shortened V by 3 bases and J by 3 bases, and 6 bases separated the two germline ends.

This clonotype was recorded only once. The chain uses TRBV5-1 and TRBJ2-5; TRBD1 aligns across 11 bases. This CDR3 has 15 residues. J gave up 3 bases and V 4 bases, and 5 bases lay outside the gene matches. Looked up from germline, CDR1 is SGHRS and CDR2 is YFSETQ. CDR3 in DNA: TGCGCCAGCAGCGGTCGGGACAGGGGGGAAGAGACCCAGTACTTC. Translating it yields CASSGRDRGEETQYF.

This clonotype appeared a few times. This sequence joins TRBV9 and TRBJ2-7, with TRBD2 as a possible D gene (5 bases). Germline CDR1 and CDR2: SGDLS and YYNGEE. This CDR3 comprises 16 residues. Between the trimmed V and J ends, which lost 0 bases and 2 bases, there was a span of 15 bases. CDR3 region: CASSVDRGSLPYEQYF. CDR3 bases: TGTGCCAGCAGCGTAGATCGGGGTAGCCTACCCTACGAGCAGTACTTC.

This clonotype was recorded a few times. This chain links TRBV20-1 with TRBJ1-3, with no clear D. Germline V gene data show CDR1 as DFQATT and CDR2 as SNEGSKA (reference sequence). This CDR3 contains 18 residues. The V end was cut by 5 bases, the J end by 0 bases, with 23 bases between. CDR3 sequence reads: CSALELEEPGSSGNTIYF. The DNA for the CDR3 is TGCAGTGCTTTAGAATTAGAAGAACCGGGATCCTCTGGAAACACCATATATTTT.

The chain is built from TRBV12-3 or TRBV12-4 and TRBJ2-5, with D perhaps TRBD2 (5 bases). CDR3 size: 16 residues. The V gene lost 4 bases and the J gene lost 0 bases, with 15 bases spanning the gap. CDR3 residues: CASSSPGVTNQETQYF. In DNA form, the CDR3 reads TGTGCCAGCAGTTCTCCCGGGGTGACGAACCAAGAGACCCAGTACTTC.